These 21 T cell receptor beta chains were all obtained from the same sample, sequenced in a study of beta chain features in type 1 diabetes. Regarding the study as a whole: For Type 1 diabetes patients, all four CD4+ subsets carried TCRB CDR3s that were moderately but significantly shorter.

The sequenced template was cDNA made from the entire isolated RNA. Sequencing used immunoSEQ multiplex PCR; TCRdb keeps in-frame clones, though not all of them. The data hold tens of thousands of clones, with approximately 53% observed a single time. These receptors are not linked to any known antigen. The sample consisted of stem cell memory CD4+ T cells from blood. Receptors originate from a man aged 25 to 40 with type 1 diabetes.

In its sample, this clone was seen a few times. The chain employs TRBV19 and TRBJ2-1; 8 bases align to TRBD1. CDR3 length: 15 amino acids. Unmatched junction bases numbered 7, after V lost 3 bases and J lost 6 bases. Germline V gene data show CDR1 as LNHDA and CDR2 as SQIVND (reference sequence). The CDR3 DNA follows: TGTGCCAGTAGTATTTTAGGACAGGGCGGCAATGAGCAGTTCTTC. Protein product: CASSILGQGGNEQFF.

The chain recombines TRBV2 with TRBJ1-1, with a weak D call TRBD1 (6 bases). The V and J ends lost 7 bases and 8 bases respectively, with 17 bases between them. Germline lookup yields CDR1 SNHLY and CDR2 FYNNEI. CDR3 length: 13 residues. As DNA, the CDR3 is TGTGCCAGCACCGAGGGGGGGCTGGGGGAAGCTTTCTTT. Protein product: CASTEGGLGEAFF.

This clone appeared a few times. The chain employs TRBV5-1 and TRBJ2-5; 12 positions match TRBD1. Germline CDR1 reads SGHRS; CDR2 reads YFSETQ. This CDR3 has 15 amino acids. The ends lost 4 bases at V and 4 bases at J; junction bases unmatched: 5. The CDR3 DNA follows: TGCGCCAGCAGCATCCGGGACAGGGGGCGAGAGACCCAGTACTTC. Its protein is CASSIRDRGRETQYF.

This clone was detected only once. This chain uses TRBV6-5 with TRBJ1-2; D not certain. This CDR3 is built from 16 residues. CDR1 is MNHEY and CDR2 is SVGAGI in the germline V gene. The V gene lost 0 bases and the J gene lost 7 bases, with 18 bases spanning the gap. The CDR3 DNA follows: TGTGCCAGCAGTTACTCGGATAGGAGGGTCCGAAGTGGCTACACCTTC. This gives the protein CASSYSDRRVRSGYTF.

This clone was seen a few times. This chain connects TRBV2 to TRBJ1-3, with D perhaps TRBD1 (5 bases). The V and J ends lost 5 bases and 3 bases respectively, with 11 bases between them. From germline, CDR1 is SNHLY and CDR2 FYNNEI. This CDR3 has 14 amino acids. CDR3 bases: TGTGCCAGCAGTAAAGACAGTCTTGGAAACACCATATATTTT. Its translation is CASSKDSLGNTIYF.

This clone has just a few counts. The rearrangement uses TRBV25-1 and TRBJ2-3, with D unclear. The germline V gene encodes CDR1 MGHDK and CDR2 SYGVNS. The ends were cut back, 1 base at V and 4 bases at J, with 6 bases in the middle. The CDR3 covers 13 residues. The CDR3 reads CASSELAADTQYF. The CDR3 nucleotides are TGTGCCAGCAGTGAATTAGCCGCAGATACGCAGTATTTT.

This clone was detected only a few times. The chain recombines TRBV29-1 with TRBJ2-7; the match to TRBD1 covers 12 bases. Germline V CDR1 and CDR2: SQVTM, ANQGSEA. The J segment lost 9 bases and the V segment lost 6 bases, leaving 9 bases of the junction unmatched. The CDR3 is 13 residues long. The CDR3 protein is CSVEKGTGGWQYF. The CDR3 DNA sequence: TGCAGCGTCGAAAAGGGGACAGGGGGCTGGCAGTACTTC.

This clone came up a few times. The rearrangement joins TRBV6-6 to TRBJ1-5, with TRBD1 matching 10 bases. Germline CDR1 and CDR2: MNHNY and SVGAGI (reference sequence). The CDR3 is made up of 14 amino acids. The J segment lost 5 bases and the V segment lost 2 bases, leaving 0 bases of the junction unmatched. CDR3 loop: CASSYGTGDQPQHF. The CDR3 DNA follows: TGTGCCAGCAGTTACGGGACAGGGGATCAGCCCCAGCATTTT.

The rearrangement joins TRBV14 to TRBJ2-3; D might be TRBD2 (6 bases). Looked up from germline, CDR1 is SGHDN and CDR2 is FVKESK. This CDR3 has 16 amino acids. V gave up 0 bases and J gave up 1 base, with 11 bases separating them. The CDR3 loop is CASSQDPGLGTDTQYF. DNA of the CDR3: TGTGCCAGCAGCCAAGATCCGGGACTCGGCACAGATACGCAGTATTTT.

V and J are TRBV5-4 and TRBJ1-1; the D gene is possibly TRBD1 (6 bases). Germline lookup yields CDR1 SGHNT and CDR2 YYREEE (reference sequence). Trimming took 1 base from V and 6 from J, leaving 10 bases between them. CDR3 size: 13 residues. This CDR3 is CASSLQGWAEAFF. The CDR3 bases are TGTGCCAGCAGCTTGCAGGGGTGGGCTGAAGCTTTCTTT.

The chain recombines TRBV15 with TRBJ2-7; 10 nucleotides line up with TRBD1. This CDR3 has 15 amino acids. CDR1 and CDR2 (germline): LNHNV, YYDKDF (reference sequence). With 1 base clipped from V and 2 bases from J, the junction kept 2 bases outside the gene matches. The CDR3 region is CATSRAGTGAYEQYF. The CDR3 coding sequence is TGTGCCACCAGCAGAGCCGGGACAGGGGCCTACGAGCAGTACTTC.

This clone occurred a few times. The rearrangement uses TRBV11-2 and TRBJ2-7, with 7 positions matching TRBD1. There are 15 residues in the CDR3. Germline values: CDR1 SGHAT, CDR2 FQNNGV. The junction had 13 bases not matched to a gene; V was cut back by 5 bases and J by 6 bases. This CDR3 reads CASSPTLRDRSEQYF. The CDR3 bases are TGTGCCAGCAGCCCGACCCTCCGGGACAGAAGCGAGCAGTACTTC.

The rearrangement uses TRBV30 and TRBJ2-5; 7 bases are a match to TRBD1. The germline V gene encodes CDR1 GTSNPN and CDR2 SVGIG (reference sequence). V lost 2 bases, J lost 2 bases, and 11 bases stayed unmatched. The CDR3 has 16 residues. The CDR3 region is CAWSKRQGYGQETQYF. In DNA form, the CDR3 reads TGTGCCTGGAGTAAGAGACAGGGCTATGGACAAGAGACCCAGTACTTC.

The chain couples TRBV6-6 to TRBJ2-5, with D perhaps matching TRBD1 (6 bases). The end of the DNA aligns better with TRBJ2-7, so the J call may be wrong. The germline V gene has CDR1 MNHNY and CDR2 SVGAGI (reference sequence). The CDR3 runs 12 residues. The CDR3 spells CASSPGVGEQYF. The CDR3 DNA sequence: TGTGCCAGCAGTCCAGGGGTAGGCGAGCAGTACTTC.

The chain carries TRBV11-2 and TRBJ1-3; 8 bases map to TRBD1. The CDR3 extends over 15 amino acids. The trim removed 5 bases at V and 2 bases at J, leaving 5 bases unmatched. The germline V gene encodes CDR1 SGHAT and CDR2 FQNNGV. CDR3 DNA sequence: TGTGCCAGCAGCCCCGACAGGGGCCCTGGAAACACCATATATTTT. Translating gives CASSPDRGPGNTIYF.

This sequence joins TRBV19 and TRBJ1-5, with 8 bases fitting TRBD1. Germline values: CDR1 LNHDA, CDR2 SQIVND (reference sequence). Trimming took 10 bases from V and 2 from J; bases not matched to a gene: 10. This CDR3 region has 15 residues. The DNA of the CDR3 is TGTGCCACCAGACAGACAGGGGAAGGCAATCAGCCCCAGCATTTT. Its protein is CATRQTGEGNQPQHF.

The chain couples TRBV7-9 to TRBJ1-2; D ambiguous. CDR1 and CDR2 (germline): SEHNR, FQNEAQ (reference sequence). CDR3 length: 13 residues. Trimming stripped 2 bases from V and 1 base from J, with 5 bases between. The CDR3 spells CASSLSRNYGYTF. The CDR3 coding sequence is TGTGCCAGCAGCTTAAGCCGTAACTATGGCTACACCTTC.

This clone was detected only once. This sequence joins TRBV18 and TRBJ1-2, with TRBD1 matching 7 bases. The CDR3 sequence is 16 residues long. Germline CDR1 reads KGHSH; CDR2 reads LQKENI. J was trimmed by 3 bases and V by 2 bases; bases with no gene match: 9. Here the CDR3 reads CASSPTTGAGDYGYTF. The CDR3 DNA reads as TGTGCCAGCTCACCAACCACAGGGGCCGGGGACTATGGCTACACCTTC.

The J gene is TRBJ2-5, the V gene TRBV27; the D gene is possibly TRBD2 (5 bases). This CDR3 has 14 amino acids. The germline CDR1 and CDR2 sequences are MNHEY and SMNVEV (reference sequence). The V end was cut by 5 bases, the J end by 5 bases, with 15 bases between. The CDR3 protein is CASSKSGVEETQYF. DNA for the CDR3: TGTGCCAGCAGTAAGTCCGGGGTTGAGGAGACCCAGTACTTC.

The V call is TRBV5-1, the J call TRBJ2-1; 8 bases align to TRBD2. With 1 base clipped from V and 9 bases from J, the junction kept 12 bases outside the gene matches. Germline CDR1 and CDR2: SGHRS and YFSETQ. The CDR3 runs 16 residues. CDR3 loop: CASSLQSGRTGSEQFF. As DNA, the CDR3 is TGCGCCAGCAGCTTGCAAAGCGGGAGAACGGGCAGTGAGCAGTTCTTC. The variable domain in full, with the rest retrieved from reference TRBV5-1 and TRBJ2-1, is KAGVTQTPRYLIKTRGQQVTLSCSPISGHRSVSWYQQTPGQGLQFLFEYFSETQRNKGNFPGRFSGRQFSNSRSEMNVSTLELGDSALYLCASSLQSGRTGSEQFFGPGTRLTVL.

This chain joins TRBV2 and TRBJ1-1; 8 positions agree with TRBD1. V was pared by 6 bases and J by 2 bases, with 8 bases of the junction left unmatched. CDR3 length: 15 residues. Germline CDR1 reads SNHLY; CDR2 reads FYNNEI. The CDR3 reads CASSVSGTGNTEAFF. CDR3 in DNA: TGTGCCAGCAGCGTATCCGGGACAGGCAACACTGAAGCTTTCTTT.